Below are 14 T cell receptor beta chains sequenced from a single sample in a study of T cell repertoires in cytomegalovirus infection. Using its own MiXCR run on the reads, TCRdb lists one record per CDR3 protein. The table has about 830,000 distinct CDR3 sequences, around a third seen once. What these receptors recognize is not known. Source: cultured CD8+ T cells from PBMCs, taken from culture after CMV antigen stimulation. These receptors all stem from a human donor in good health (CMV status not recorded). Some clones in this sample may be carry-over from other donors' samples.

This clonotype has just a few counts. A much bigger clone sits one base away, suggesting this may be a read error. CDR3 in DNA: TGTGCCAGCAACTTTCAGGGACAGTCCTACAATGAGCAGTTCTTC. Translation gives CASNFQGQSYNEQFF. The J gene is TRBJ2-1, the V gene TRBV7-9; 7 bases fit TRBD1. V shed 7 bases and J 1 base; nucleotides not matched to a gene: 7. Per the germline V gene, CDR1 is SEHNR and CDR2 is FQNEAQ (reference sequence). The CDR3 sequence is 15 residues long.

The rearrangement links TRBV19 to TRBJ1-6, with a tentative D call TRBD1 (6 bases). The V gene lost 5 bases and the J gene lost 2 bases, with 13 bases spanning the gap. In germline, CDR1 is LNHDA, CDR2 SQIVND (reference sequence). The CDR3 length is 16 residues. In DNA form, the CDR3 reads TGTGCCAGTAGTGGTACCGGGGACACCTATAATTCACCCCTCCACTTT. Translating it yields CASSGTGDTYNSPLHF.

The V call is TRBV15, the J call TRBJ1-5; 8 bases fit TRBD1. The CDR3 sequence is 21 residues long. V gave up 5 bases and J gave up 2 bases; unmatched junction bases: 23. Germline values: CDR1 LNHNV, CDR2 YYDKDF (reference sequence). The CDR3 coding sequence is TGTGCCACCAGCGGAGCCGAGTCCGGGACAGGTGGTTTTGGAGGCAATCAGCCCCAGCATTTT. As protein: CATSGAESGTGGFGGNQPQHF.

This clonotype was found a few times. V gene TRBV3-1 combines with J gene TRBJ1-6, with a weak D call TRBD1 (5 bases). Germline-derived CDR1 and CDR2 are LGHDT and YNNKEL (reference sequence). V lost 4 bases and J lost 8, with 21 bases in between. The CDR3 consists of 17 residues. The CDR3 reads CASSPGLSRFWDSPLHF. The CDR3 nucleotides read TGTGCCAGCAGCCCAGGGCTTTCCCGATTTTGGGATTCACCCCTCCACTTT.

This clonotype was seen only a few times. The V gene is TRBV28, the J gene TRBJ2-7; no firm D call. From germline, CDR1 is MDHEN and CDR2 SYDVKM. Trimming pared 5 bases from V and 0 bases from J, leaving 20 bases between. The CDR3 is 17 residues long. The CDR3 sequence: CASSPLSGQDSSYEQYV. The CDR3 coding sequence is TGTGCCAGCAGTCCGCTCTCGGGTCAGGATAGCTCCTACGAGCAGTACGTC.

V gene TRBV6-2 or TRBV6-3 combines with J gene TRBJ2-7; TRBD1 is a possible D gene (5 bases). The CDR3 covers 13 residues. The V end lost 6 bases, the J end lost 2 bases, and 11 bases lay between the germline ends. CDR1 is MNHEY and CDR2 is SVGEGT in the germline V gene. CDR3 nucleotide sequence: TGTGCCAGCAGCCGCGACAGAACCTACGAGCAGTACGTC. It translates to CASSRDRTYEQYV.

This sequence joins TRBV24-1 and TRBJ2-3, with D perhaps assigned TRBD1 or TRBD2 (6 bases each). The CDR3 consists of 18 residues. CDR1 KGHDR and CDR2 SFDVKD come from the germline V gene. Deletions cut 0 bases from V and 2 bases from J, with 17 bases between. This CDR3 is CATSDLALGGNPTDTQYF. CDR3 in DNA: TGTGCCACCAGTGATTTGGCGTTAGGGGGGAACCCCACAGATACGCAGTATTTT.

The genes are TRBV7-6 and TRBJ2-1; 14 bases fit TRBD2. V lost 3 bases, J lost 0 bases, and 13 bases stayed unmatched. CDR1 and CDR2 (germline): SGHVS, FNYEAQ. This CDR3 comprises 21 residues. For the CDR3, the DNA is TGTGCCAGCAGCTTTAGGACTAGCGGGGGGAAACAATTTAGCTCCTACAATGAGCAGTTCTTC. This codes for CASSFRTSGGKQFSSYNEQFF.

At least ten counts were recorded for this clonotype. The chain has TRBV7-2 and TRBJ2-5; the match to TRBD2 covers 7 bases. This CDR3 spans 17 amino acids. CDR1 SGHTA and CDR2 FQGNSA come from the germline V gene. V lost 7 bases to trimming and J lost 1 base; unmatched junction nucleotides: 15. The CDR3 region is CASTILPGLIFQETQYF. DNA for the CDR3: TGTGCCAGCACCATTCTACCGGGACTAATCTTCCAAGAGACCCAGTACTTC.

The rearrangement links TRBV6-8 to TRBJ2-3, with 9 bases identical to TRBD1. V lost 8 bases and J lost 5; bases outside the gene matches: 8. The CDR3 covers 14 residues. The germline gives CDR1 MNHGY, CDR2 SAAAGT. CDR3 nucleotide sequence: TGTGCCAGCCCCGGGACAGGGTTTGGAGATACGCAGTATTTT. It codes for CASPGTGFGDTQYF.

This clonotype was seen ten or more times. This chain connects TRBV7-2 to TRBJ1-6; 8 bases are a match to TRBD1. Germline loops: CDR1 SGHTA, CDR2 FQGNSA. V lost 5 bases to trimming and J lost 5 bases; unmatched junction nucleotides: 8. The CDR3 spans 16 residues. The CDR3 DNA follows: TGTGCCAGCAGCCGGGACCGGGACAGGCATAATTCACCCCTCCACTTT. This translates into CASSRDRDRHNSPLHF.

The V call is TRBV28, the J call TRBJ2-7; D may be TRBD1 (5 bases). V gave up 4 bases and J gave up 6 bases, with 19 bases separating them. The CDR3 totals 15 residues. Germline loops: CDR1 MDHEN, CDR2 SYDVKM. CDR3 protein: CASSSGRVFRGEQYV. CDR3 sequence (DNA): TGTGCCAGCAGTTCCGGACGTGTGTTTAGGGGCGAGCAGTACGTC.

This clonotype was found many times. This chain uses TRBV7-2 with TRBJ2-1; TRBD2 aligns across 14 bases. J lost 0 bases, V lost 4 bases, and 5 bases had no gene match. Germline CDR1 and CDR2: SGHTA and FQGNSA. The CDR3 extends over 18 amino acids. CDR3 DNA: TGTGCCAGCAGCTCGGGACTAGCGGGGGAGAGCTCCTACAATGAGCAGTTCTTC. Encoded protein: CASSSGLAGESSYNEQFF.

The chain combines TRBV28 with TRBJ2-7; D is perhaps TRBD1 or TRBD2 (6 bases each). This CDR3 region has 15 residues. Germline V gene sequence: CDR1 MDHEN, CDR2 SYDVKM. For the CDR3, the DNA is TGTGCCAACAGTTTTCGGGGGCTGCGGGCGGGCGAGCAGTACGTC. Translated, it gives CANSFRGLRAGEQYV.